This T cell receptor beta chain originates from a study of blood T cell repertoires in COVID-19. Method: immunoSEQ multiplex PCR; TCRdb's copy keeps in-frame clones and lacks some. The repertoire holds about 300,000 clones, with 80% to 90% as singletons. The CDR3 has 12 amino acids. V shed 1 base and J shed 2 bases, with 5 bases lying between them. Germline V lookup: CDR1 GTSNPN, CDR2 SVGIG (reference sequence). The sequence was obtained from a woman aged 50 to 65 with COVID-19, enrolled during active disease. The sequenced material came from peripheral blood. V gene TRBV30 combines with J gene TRBJ1-2, with D possibly matching TRBD1 (5 bases). The CDR3 nucleotides are TGTGCCTGGAGTGGACAGAACTATGGCTACACCTTC. It yields the protein CAWSGQNYGYTF.